A single sample gave rise to the 27 T cell receptor beta chains below, sequenced in a study. TCRdb reprocessed the RT-PCR reads with MiXCR, giving one entry per CDR3 protein. The table shows hundreds of thousands of distinct CDR3 sequences, with around 14% occurring only once. The sequencing input was memory CD4+ T cells from blood. These receptors all come from a female donor in good health, serving as a healthy control.

The sample holds a few counts of this clonotype. The chain employs TRBV7-3 and TRBJ2-3; 9 bases agree with TRBD2. This CDR3 has 17 residues. J gave up 6 bases and V 0 bases, and 10 bases lay outside the gene matches. In germline, CDR1 is SGHTA, CDR2 FQGTGA. The CDR3 nucleotides are TGTGCCAGCAGCTTAACGTCGCGCGGGGGGGCCGGGGATACGCAGTATTTT. Its protein is CASSLTSRGGAGDTQYF.

This sequence joins TRBV19 and TRBJ1-5; TRBD1 matches at 9 bases. The ends lost 3 bases at V and 6 bases at J; junction bases unmatched: 6. The germline CDR1 and CDR2 sequences are LNHDA and SQIVND (reference sequence). The CDR3 is made up of 15 amino acids. As DNA, the CDR3 is TGTGCCAGTAGTATCCCGGGACAGGGAACTCAGCCCCAGCATTTT. This codes for CASSIPGQGTQPQHF.

The genes are TRBV29-1 and TRBJ1-4; D not resolved. Trimming removed 6 bases at V and 8 bases at J, with 16 bases between. The V gene's germline CDR1 is SQVTM and CDR2 ANQGSEA. The CDR3 extends over 13 amino acids. In DNA form, the CDR3 reads TGCAGCGTGGTCGAGCAGGTCGGCGAAAAACTGTTTTTT. This codes for CSVVEQVGEKLFF. The whole variable domain, filled in from reference TRBV29-1 and TRBJ1-4, reads SAVISQKPSRDICQRGTSLTIQCQVDSQVTMMFWYRQQPGQSLTLIATANQGSEATYESGFVIDKFPISRPNLTFSTLTVSNMSPEDSSIYLCSVVEQVGEKLFFGSGTQLSVL.

This clonotype was recorded at least ten times. The V and J genes are TRBV6-5 and TRBJ1-2; 7 bases line up with TRBD1. Trimming cost V 4 bases and J 6 bases; bases outside gene matches: 8. Germline V lookup: CDR1 MNHEY, CDR2 SVGAGI. The CDR3 is made up of 14 amino acids. CDR3 in DNA: TGTGCCAGCAGTTCTCAGGGACAGTCCGATGGCTACACCTTC. Amino acids: CASSSQGQSDGYTF.

This clonotype was seen repeatedly, ten times or more. The rearrangement links TRBV5-5 to TRBJ2-3; a possible D gene is TRBD1 (6 bases). V was clipped by 2 bases and J by 3 bases, with 16 bases between them. This CDR3 has 16 residues. Per the germline V gene, CDR1 is SGHKS and CDR2 is YYEKEE (reference sequence). The CDR3 DNA reads TGTGCCAGCAGCTTCGGACAGCTAATTGGAACAGATACGCAGTATTTT. As protein: CASSFGQLIGTDTQYF.

Concerning this clonotype: A much more abundant neighbour one base away suggests this may be a read error. This sequence joins TRBV7-9 and TRBJ2-5, with D perhaps TRBD1 or TRBD2 (5 bases each). The CDR3 is made up of 13 amino acids. Looked up from germline, CDR1 is SEHNR and CDR2 is FQNEAQ (reference sequence). The CDR3 reads CDSSPGTLETQYF. The CDR3 DNA is TGTGACAGCAGCCCGGGGACCCTGGAGACCCAGTACTTC. The variable domain in full, with the rest retrieved from reference TRBV7-9 and TRBJ2-5, is DTGVSQNPRHKITKRGQNVTFRCDPISEHNRLYWYRQTLGQGPEFLTYFQNEAQLEKSRLLSDRFSAERPKGSFSTLEIQRTEQGDSAMYLCDSSPGTLETQYFGPGTRLLVL.

The V and J genes are TRBV20-1 and TRBJ2-1; 13 nucleotides match TRBD2. Germline lookup yields CDR1 DFQATT and CDR2 SNEGSKA (reference sequence). This CDR3 comprises 15 residues. Trimming cost V 5 bases and J 4 bases; bases outside gene matches: 5. The CDR3 bases are TGCAGTGCTGAACTGGGACTAGCGGGATACAATGAGCAGTTCTTC. This gives the protein CSAELGLAGYNEQFF.

This clonotype was recorded many times. The chain couples TRBV20-1 to TRBJ2-7, with D perhaps matching TRBD1 (5 bases). CDR1 and CDR2 (germline): DFQATT, SNEGSKA (reference sequence). The CDR3 runs 14 residues. V was shortened by 5 bases and J by 5 bases, with 19 bases between the two germline ends. CDR3 region: CSASEITGIHEQYF. Written as DNA, the CDR3 is TGCAGTGCTTCCGAAATTACAGGTATCCACGAGCAGTACTTC.

This clonotype showed up many times. The genes are TRBV5-5 and TRBJ2-2; D perhaps matches TRBD1 (6 bases). Trimming stripped 4 bases from V and 6 bases from J, with 10 bases between. The CDR3 sequence is 13 residues long. Germline CDR1 is SGHKS and CDR2 is YYEKEE (reference sequence). This CDR3 is CASSPEGAGELFF. In DNA, the CDR3 is TGTGCCAGCAGCCCCGAGGGGGCCGGGGAGCTGTTTTTT.

V is TRBV28 and J is TRBJ1-1; perhaps TRBD1 as D (6 bases). The CDR3 length is 15 residues. Germline V gene data show CDR1 as MDHEN and CDR2 as SYDVKM. This CDR3 is CGTSYGGHANTEAFF. Here the CDR3 DNA reads TGTGGGACCAGTTACGGGGGGCATGCAAACACTGAAGCTTTCTTT.

The chain employs TRBV2 and TRBJ2-6; unclear D gene. CDR1 SNHLY and CDR2 FYNNEI come from the germline V gene. V lost 4 bases to trimming and J lost 2 bases, with 6 bases between them. CDR3 length equals 14 residues. CDR3 sequence reads: CASSGRTGANVLTF. CDR3 DNA: TGTGCCAGCAGTGGTCGGACTGGGGCCAACGTCCTGACTTTC.

This clonotype has more than one count but fewer than ten. J is TRBJ2-1 and V is TRBV5-6, with 7 bases aligning to TRBD2. Germline trimming cut 3 bases from V and 5 bases from J; bases unmatched to any gene: 2. CDR1 and CDR2 (germline): SGHDT, YYEEEE. The CDR3 spans 13 residues. CDR3 amino acids: CASSWDYDNEQFF. DNA for the CDR3: TGTGCCAGCAGCTGGGACTACGACAATGAGCAGTTCTTC.

This clonotype was seen only a few times. The DNA of the CDR3 is TGTGCCAGCAGCTTCGGCAAGTCCTACAATGAGCAGTTCTTC. Encoded protein: CASSFGKSYNEQFF. The chain combines TRBV11-2 with TRBJ2-1; D unresolved. This CDR3 comprises 14 residues. The ends were cut back, 3 bases at V and 1 base at J, with 7 bases in the middle. CDR1 and CDR2 from the germline V gene are SGHAT and FQNNGV.

The chain links TRBV6-6 to TRBJ1-4; no clear D. Germline CDR1 and CDR2: MNHNY and SVGAGI (reference sequence). The CDR3 sequence is 17 residues long. The germline V and J ends were trimmed by 6 bases and 0 bases, with 17 bases remaining between them. CDR3 protein: CASRRYATESTNEKLFF. The CDR3 bases are TGTGCCAGCAGACGTTACGCCACAGAATCAACTAATGAAAAACTGTTTTTT.

This clonotype came up a few times. The chain carries TRBV12-3 or TRBV12-4 and TRBJ2-7, with D tentatively TRBD2 (5 bases). CDR3 length equals 15 residues. V gave up 4 bases and J gave up 6 bases, with 19 bases separating them. The CDR3 region is CASSSSGRPLGEQYF. The DNA of the CDR3 is TGTGCCAGCAGTTCCAGCGGCCGTCCCCTCGGCGAGCAGTACTTC.

Notes on this clonotype: The germline gene is not matched at one end of the junction; a read error may be the cause. CDR3 sequence reads: CASSVSPLDTEAFF. CDR3 DNA: TGTGCCAGCAGCGTAAGCCCTCTAGACACTGAAGCCTTCTTT. The genes are TRBV9 and TRBJ1-1, with D uncertain. Looked up from germline, CDR1 is SGDLS and CDR2 is YYNGEE. The length of the CDR3 is 14 residues.

This clonotype was seen many times. This chain connects TRBV7-2 to TRBJ2-2, with TRBD2 matching 7 bases. CDR1 and CDR2 (germline): SGHTA, FQGNSA. The CDR3 runs 15 residues. With 1 base clipped from V and 9 bases from J, the junction kept 8 bases outside the gene matches. CDR3 amino acids: CASSLGGAGDRELFF. CDR3 coding DNA: TGTGCCAGCAGCTTAGGAGGGGCGGGAGACCGGGAGCTGTTTTTT.

This clonotype was found a few times. V and J are TRBV20-1 and TRBJ2-7; D is unresolved. Germline V lookup: CDR1 DFQATT, CDR2 SNEGSKA (reference sequence). The CDR3 runs 15 residues. Trimming took off 3 bases at V and 6 bases at J, with 21 bases between the two ends. The CDR3 DNA sequence: TGCAGTGCTAGGTTTAACTCTAATTGGGATGGCGAGCAGTACTTC. This gives the protein CSARFNSNWDGEQYF.

This clonotype was detected only a few times. V usage is TRBV6-5 and J usage is TRBJ2-1; TRBD2 matches 7 bases. This CDR3 is 17 amino acids long. In germline, CDR1 is MNHEY, CDR2 SVGAGI. V was pared by 6 bases and J by 0 bases, with 11 bases of the junction left unmatched. CDR3 DNA sequence: TGTGCCAGCAGCCGAAGAGAGCTAGCGGACTCCTACAATGAGCAGTTCTTC. This codes for CASSRRELADSYNEQFF.

In its sample, this clonotype was seen a few times. The chain carries TRBV6-1 and TRBJ2-5; D call uncertain. CDR3 length: 14 residues. In germline, CDR1 is MNHNS, CDR2 SASEGT. V was trimmed by 5 bases and J by 5 bases, leaving 15 bases between them. The CDR3 protein is CASSTNPLGETQYF. In DNA, the CDR3 is TGTGCCAGCAGTACGAACCCTCTGGGGGAGACCCAGTACTTC.

In its sample, this clonotype was seen a few times. The V and J genes are TRBV6-2 or TRBV6-3 and TRBJ2-1, with D perhaps given as TRBD1 or TRBD2 (6 bases each). Trimming removed 6 bases at V and 7 bases at J, with 10 bases between. CDR1 MNHEY and CDR2 SVGEGT come from the germline V gene. The CDR3 is 12 residues long. The CDR3 here is CASRGGSNEQFF. The CDR3 region has the DNA TGTGCCAGCAGGGGGGGCTCAAATGAGCAGTTCTTC.

This clonotype turned up a few times. J is TRBJ2-1 and V is TRBV6-2 or TRBV6-3; D uncertain. The CDR3 has 11 amino acids. Germline V gives CDR1 MNHEY, CDR2 SVGEGT. Deletions cut 8 bases from V and 4 bases from J, with 6 bases between. The CDR3 region is CASVRYNEQFF. In DNA form, the CDR3 reads TGTGCCAGCGTTAGGTACAATGAGCAGTTCTTC.

This clonotype occurred many times. The CDR3 region is CASSQGDRWEYTEAFF. In DNA form, the CDR3 reads TGTGCCAGCAGCCAGGGGGATCGGTGGGAATACACTGAAGCTTTCTTT. The chain joins TRBV7-3 to TRBJ1-1, with 7 bases matching TRBD1. The CDR3 is 16 amino acids. The V gene end was trimmed by 5 bases and the J gene end by 3 bases; junction bases not matched to a gene: 12. CDR1 SGHTA and CDR2 FQGTGA come from the germline V gene.

CDR3 coding DNA: TGTGCCAGCACCGCCTCGGGCTCTGGAAACACCATATATTTT. It specifies CASTASGSGNTIYF. The chain links TRBV12-3 or TRBV12-4 to TRBJ1-3; D is ambiguous. Between the trimmed V and J ends, which lost 7 bases and 0 bases, there was a span of 10 bases. The CDR3 loop spans 14 amino acids.

This chain uses TRBV27 with TRBJ1-5; D not resolved. Germline CDR1 reads MNHEY; CDR2 reads SMNVEV (reference sequence). V dropped 0 bases and J dropped 11 bases, with 14 bases sitting between them. This CDR3 is 14 amino acids long. The CDR3, as DNA: TGTGCCAGCAGTTTATCACTTCAGGCATTGGCCCAGCATTTT. Translation gives CASSLSLQALAQHF.

This rearrangement joins TRBV19 to TRBJ1-2; TRBD1 might be the D (5 bases). V was clipped by 6 bases and J by 4 bases, with 15 bases between them. This CDR3 spans 14 amino acids. From germline, CDR1 is LNHDA and CDR2 SQIVND (reference sequence). Here the CDR3 DNA reads TGTGCCAGTAGCCTGGGGGGACGGGCCTATGGCTACACCTTC. Protein sequence: CASSLGGRAYGYTF.

The sample holds many counts of this clonotype. The chain links TRBV12-3 or TRBV12-4 to TRBJ2-3; 10 nucleotides align to TRBD1. This CDR3 comprises 13 residues. J lost 7 bases, V lost 3 bases, and 1 base had no gene match. The CDR3 loop reads CASSLTGGNTQYF. The CDR3 nucleotides read TGTGCCAGCAGTTTGACAGGGGGCAATACGCAGTATTTT.